The entry below gives a single TCR beta chain sequence along with its context. The data were taken from a study of blood T cells in healthy people across ages. Alongside a J-beta primer mix, a sample-barcoded 5' primer served in a second PCR lasting about 7 to 11 cycles. Each CDR3 protein is one row after TCRdb ran MiXCR on the 5' RACE reads. The table includes roughly 800,000 distinct CDR3 sequences, roughly 64% detected once. Germline CDR1 and CDR2: MGHDK and SYGVNS. The CDR3 consists of 13 residues. V is TRBV25-1 and J is TRBJ2-5; maybe TRBD1 (6 bases). The J call is uncertain, as TRBJ2-7 better fits the DNA end. Sequencing was carried out using blood. The TCR was taken from a man aged 25 to 40 in good health. In DNA form, the CDR3 reads TGTGCCAGCAGTGTAATAGGGGGTGGCGAGCAGTACTTC. It is translated as CASSVIGGGEQYF.